This passage covers 29 T cell receptor beta chains from one sample sequenced in a study of shared clonotypes between healthy human individuals. Positively selected for CCR7, the CD45RO-negative cells used as naive CD8 cells excluded terminally differentiated effector memory CD45RA+ cells. Sequencing was performed with immunoSEQ multiplex PCR; in TCRdb, only in-frame clones are kept and a portion is missing. The sample consists of roughly 2 million clones, about 94% of them appearing once. The sample comprised naive CD8+ T cells sorted from blood. Source of these receptors: a man aged 18 to 35 in good health.

Comment on this clone: Other nucleotide sequences from this sample produce the same CDR3. J is TRBJ2-7 and V is TRBV9; TRBD2 aligns across 8 bases. V lost 0 bases and J lost 0; bases outside the gene matches: 5. The germline V gene encodes CDR1 SGDLS and CDR2 YYNGEE. The length of the CDR3 is 16 residues. CDR3 nucleotide sequence: TGTGCCAGCAGCGTAGCTAGCACTAGCGGCTCCTACGAGCAGTACTTC. Amino acids: CASSVASTSGSYEQYF.

In regard to this clone: The germline gene is not matched at one end of the junction; a read error may be the cause. V and J are TRBV9 and TRBJ2-1, with D tentatively TRBD1 (6 bases). Germline assignment: CDR1 SGDLS and CDR2 YYNGEE. This CDR3 is 13 amino acids long. The DNA of the CDR3 is TGTGCCGGCAGCAGGGGCTCCTACAATGAGCAGTTCTTC. It yields the protein CAGSRGSYNEQFF.

As to this clone: The sample contains more than one DNA sequence encoding this CDR3. The V and J genes are TRBV7-6 and TRBJ2-3; D gene uncertain. Trimming cost V 2 bases and J 1 base, with 4 bases left between them. The V gene's germline CDR1 is SGHVS and CDR2 FNYEAQ. There are 13 residues in the CDR3. This chain's CDR3 is CASSLLGTDTQYF. The DNA of the CDR3 is TGTGCCAGCAGCTTACTCGGCACAGATACGCAGTATTTT.

The chain has TRBV18 and TRBJ2-7, with TRBD2 matching over 12 bases. Germline loops: CDR1 KGHSH, CDR2 LQKENI. The J segment lost 6 bases and the V segment lost 3 bases, leaving 12 bases of the junction unmatched. The CDR3 contains 17 residues. The DNA of the CDR3 is TGTGCCAGCTCACCTGAGGCGCTAGCGGGAGGGCTGGGCGAGCAGTACTTC. It is translated as CASSPEALAGGLGEQYF.

The chain recombines TRBV5-8 with TRBJ2-1, with D possibly matching TRBD1 (6 bases). From germline, CDR1 is SGHTS and CDR2 YDEGEE. The CDR3 is 15 residues long. The V end lost 4 bases, the J end lost 0 bases, and 11 bases lay between the germline ends. CDR3 nucleotides: TGTGCCAGCAGCCAGGACAGCAGCTCCTACAATGAGCAGTTCTTC. Translated: CASSQDSSSYNEQFF.

The rearrangement uses TRBV29-1 and TRBJ2-5, with 7 bases fitting TRBD1. CDR3 length: 14 amino acids. V lost 7 bases, J lost 3 bases, and 11 bases stayed unmatched. The germline V gene has CDR1 SQVTM and CDR2 ANQGSEA. This CDR3 is CSAGPTGWEETQYF. DNA of the CDR3: TGCAGCGCAGGCCCGACAGGGTGGGAAGAGACCCAGTACTTC.

The CDR3 bases are TGTGCCAGCAGCTTAGGAATTAATGAGCAGTTCTTC. It yields the protein CASSLGINEQFF. The chain links TRBV11-2 to TRBJ2-1; D gene unclear. Trimming shortened V by 1 base and J by 7 bases, and 5 bases separated the two germline ends. The CDR3 covers 12 residues. CDR1 and CDR2 from the germline V gene are SGHAT and FQNNGV.

This chain links TRBV7-2 with TRBJ2-7; D unresolved. The V gene lost 5 bases and the J gene lost 0 bases, with 14 bases spanning the gap. The CDR3 is made up of 15 amino acids. The V gene's germline CDR1 is SGHTA and CDR2 FQGNSA. The CDR3 nucleotides are TGTGCCAGCAGCCCCAAAGATACAGTCTCCTACGAGCAGTACTTC. This gives the protein CASSPKDTVSYEQYF.

The J gene is TRBJ1-2, the V gene TRBV5-1; D is unclear. Germline assignment: CDR1 SGHRS and CDR2 YFSETQ. The CDR3 is made up of 15 amino acids. V lost 0 bases and J lost 4, with 13 bases in between. Written as DNA, the CDR3 is TGCGCCAGCAGCTTGGCACGGGGTACGGCCTATGGCTACACCTTC. This encodes CASSLARGTAYGYTF.

The chain uses TRBV9 and TRBJ1-5; tentatively, D is TRBD1 (5 bases). This CDR3 is built from 15 residues. The V end lost 4 bases, the J end lost 3 bases, and 14 bases lay between the germline ends. Germline V CDR1 and CDR2: SGDLS, YYNGEE. CDR3 bases: TGTGCCAGCAGCCGTACCCCGGGACCCAATCAGCCCCAGCATTTT. Translation gives CASSRTPGPNQPQHF.

The DNA of the CDR3 is TGTGCCAGCAGCTTACCGGACGGTTCTGAGACCCAGTACTTC. It is translated as CASSLPDGSETQYF. The chain employs TRBV7-6 and TRBJ2-5; no definite D call. The CDR3 is made up of 14 amino acids. Trimming pared 2 bases from V and 5 bases from J, leaving 12 bases between. Germline CDR1 reads SGHVS; CDR2 reads FNYEAQ.

The genes are TRBV6-5 and TRBJ1-1; D not certain. The CDR3 has 11 amino acids. The germline V gene encodes CDR1 MNHEY and CDR2 SVGAGI. V was clipped by 6 bases and J by 7 bases, with 9 bases between them. Written as DNA, the CDR3 is TGTGCCAGCAGGACGGGAAATGAAGCTTTCTTT. Its protein is CASRTGNEAFF.

This clone was observed a handful of times. The rearrangement uses TRBV7-6 and TRBJ1-6; the D is unclear. Between the trimmed V and J ends, which lost 3 bases and 8 bases, there was a span of 14 bases. The length of the CDR3 is 15 residues. Germline V gene lookup returns CDR1 SGHVS and CDR2 FNYEAQ. Here the CDR3 DNA reads TGTGCCAGCAGCTTGGGAGGGTCGGGATATTCACCCCTCCACTTT. Protein: CASSLGGSGYSPLHF. The variable domain in full, completed from reference TRBV7-6 and TRBJ1-6, reads GAGVSQSPRYKVTKRGQDVALRCDPISGHVSLYWYRQALGQGPEFLTYFNYEAQQDKSGLPNDRFSAERPEGSISTLTIQRTEQRDSAMYRCASSLGGSGYSPLHFGNGTRLTVT.

As for this clone: Other DNA variants within this sample encode the same CDR3. The chain employs TRBV7-9 and TRBJ1-1; perhaps TRBD1 as D (6 bases). There are 14 residues in the CDR3. The ends were cut back, 6 bases at V and 1 base at J, with 12 bases in the middle. CDR1 SEHNR and CDR2 FQNEAQ come from the germline V gene (reference sequence). The CDR3 sequence is CASSPPDRNTEAFF. DNA of the CDR3: TGTGCCAGCAGTCCCCCGGACAGGAACACTGAAGCTTTCTTT. The full variable domain, rest sourced from reference TRBV7-9 and TRBJ1-1, is DTGVSQNPRHKITKRGQNVTFRCDPISEHNRLYWYRQTLGQGPEFLTYFQNEAQLEKSRLLSDRFSAERPKGSFSTLEIQRTEQGDSAMYLCASSPPDRNTEAFFGQGTRLTVV.

The genes are TRBV9 and TRBJ2-1; D call uncertain. Germline loops: CDR1 SGDLS, CDR2 YYNGEE. V lost 2 bases, J lost 5 bases, and 8 bases lay in between. This CDR3 is built from 13 residues. DNA for the CDR3: TGTGCCAGCAGCGTCATCGACGACAATGAGCAGTTCTTC. Translated, it gives CASSVIDDNEQFF.

The chain couples TRBV11-2 to TRBJ2-7, with TRBD1 identical over 8 bases. Trimming at V came to 5 bases and at J to 2 bases, leaving 8 bases not matched to a gene. In germline, CDR1 is SGHAT, CDR2 FQNNGV. The CDR3 length is 15 residues. CDR3 amino acids: CASSPVDREPYEQYF. Written as DNA, the CDR3 is TGTGCCAGCAGCCCTGTGGACAGGGAACCCTACGAGCAGTACTTC.

V usage is TRBV28 and J usage is TRBJ1-1; TRBD1 aligns across 9 bases. V dropped 5 bases and J dropped 2; count of bases not matched to a gene: 6. CDR3 size: 15 residues. Germline V gene sequence: CDR1 MDHEN, CDR2 SYDVKM. The CDR3 region has the DNA TGTGCCAGCAGTATAAGACAGGGGGGAAACACTGAAGCTTTCTTT. This encodes CASSIRQGGNTEAFF.

The rearrangement joins TRBV4-3 to TRBJ1-5; 9 bases are a match to TRBD1. CDR3 length: 16 residues. V shed 0 bases, J shed 6 bases, and the junction held 6 bases outside the gene matches. Germline V lookup: CDR1 LGHNA, CDR2 YSLEER. The CDR3 region is CASSQDWGQGGQPQHF. The DNA of the CDR3 is TGCGCCAGCAGCCAAGATTGGGGACAGGGAGGTCAGCCCCAGCATTTT.

A single count supports this clone. This chain connects TRBV7-2 to TRBJ2-1; weak D call: TRBD1 (5 bases). Trimming took off 7 bases at V and 4 bases at J, with 17 bases between the two ends. From germline, CDR1 is SGHTA and CDR2 FQGNSA. The CDR3 loop spans 15 amino acids. The CDR3, as DNA: TGTGCCAGCACCCCTAACGGACACTCTTACAATGAGCAGTTCTTC. Amino acid sequence: CASTPNGHSYNEQFF.

J is TRBJ2-2 and V is TRBV13; D unclear. The CDR3 spans 17 residues. V lost 0 bases and J 0 bases, leaving 11 bases between the germline ends. Germline V lookup: CDR1 PRHDT, CDR2 FYEKMQ (reference sequence). CDR3 loop: CASSLGVVDANTGELFF. CDR3 DNA: TGTGCCAGCAGCTTAGGGGTTGTAGACGCGAACACCGGGGAGCTGTTTTTT.

The rearrangement links TRBV27 to TRBJ2-7; D may be TRBD2 (5 bases). The CDR3 has 14 amino acids. From germline, CDR1 is MNHEY and CDR2 SMNVEV (reference sequence). The ends were cut back, 8 bases at V and 6 bases at J, with 20 bases in the middle. The CDR3 DNA sequence: TGTGCCAGCGCGGGCGGTTCTTACCTAGGCGAGCAGTACTTC. This codes for CASAGGSYLGEQYF.

This clone was seen a single time. The sample holds other DNA sequences that translate to the same CDR3. V and J are TRBV5-4 and TRBJ2-7; tentatively, D is TRBD2 (7 bases). V was clipped by 2 bases and J by 0 bases, with 12 bases between them. Germline V lookup: CDR1 SGHNT, CDR2 YYREEE (reference sequence). The CDR3 loop spans 15 amino acids. CDR3 in amino acids: CASSFGGGPSYEQYF. CDR3 nucleotide sequence: TGTGCCAGCAGCTTTGGCGGGGGCCCCTCCTACGAGCAGTACTTC.

This clone was picked up one time. Other DNA sequences in the sample encode the same CDR3. V and J are TRBV2 and TRBJ1-1; unclear D gene. The V gene lost 3 bases and the J gene lost 7 bases, with 6 bases spanning the gap. CDR1 and CDR2 from the germline V gene are SNHLY and FYNNEI. This CDR3 spans 11 amino acids. The CDR3 DNA is TGTGCCAGCAGTGAGTTGGGTGAAGCTTTCTTT. Protein product: CASSELGEAFF. The whole variable domain, filled in from reference TRBV2 and TRBJ1-1, reads EPEVTQTPSHQVTQMGQEVILRCVPISNHLYFYWYRQILGQKVEFLVSFYNNEISEKSEIFDDQFSVERPDGSNFTLKIRSTKLEDSAMYFCASSELGEAFFGQGTRLTVV.

The V call is TRBV2, the J call TRBJ2-3, with no clear D. The germline V gene encodes CDR1 SNHLY and CDR2 FYNNEI. Deletions cut 7 bases from V and 5 bases from J, with 13 bases between. The CDR3 has 13 amino acids. The CDR3 DNA sequence: TGTGCCAGCACCCCCGAATTCATAGATACGCAGTATTTT. Amino acid sequence: CASTPEFIDTQYF. The complete variable domain, with remaining parts taken from reference TRBV2 and TRBJ2-3, reads EPEVTQTPSHQVTQMGQEVILRCVPISNHLYFYWYRQILGQKVEFLVSFYNNEISEKSEIFDDQFSVERPDGSNFTLKIRSTKLEDSAMYFCASTPEFIDTQYFGPGTRLTVL.

This rearrangement joins TRBV19 to TRBJ2-3; TRBD2 might be the D (5 bases). CDR3 length: 13 residues. Germline-derived CDR1 and CDR2 are LNHDA and SQIVND (reference sequence). Trimming pared 11 bases from V and 2 bases from J, leaving 14 bases between. As DNA, the CDR3 is TGTGCCTCAAGGGAGAGCTCCACAGATACGCAGTATTTT. This codes for CASRESSTDTQYF. Combining the CDR3 with reference TRBV19 and TRBJ2-3 gives the whole variable domain DGGITQSPKYLFRKEGQNVTLSCEQNLNHDAMYWYRQDPGQGLRLIYYSQIVNDFQKGDIAEGYSVSREKKESFPLTVTSAQKNPTAFYLCASRESSTDTQYFGPGTRLTVL.

This rearrangement joins TRBV4-1 to TRBJ2-2, with 7 bases lining up with TRBD1. The CDR3 loop spans 13 amino acids. V lost 9 bases, J lost 5 bases, and 6 bases stayed unmatched. Germline-derived CDR1 and CDR2 are MGHRA and YSYEKL. CDR3 DNA sequence: TGCGCCAGTAAGGGGGCCGGGACCGGGGAGCTGTTTTTT. Protein: CASKGAGTGELFF.

The chain combines TRBV7-9 with TRBJ2-3, with 7 positions matching TRBD2. V dropped 0 bases and J dropped 0; count of bases not matched to a gene: 0. This CDR3 region has 15 residues. Germline V gene data show CDR1 as SEHNR and CDR2 as FQNEAQ (reference sequence). CDR3 DNA sequence: TGTGCCAGCAGCTTAGCTAGCGGGAGCACAGATACGCAGTATTTT. Translating gives CASSLASGSTDTQYF.

This chain uses TRBV4-1 with TRBJ2-7, with a possible D match to TRBD1 (6 bases). The CDR3 extends over 15 amino acids. Trimming left V 0 bases short and J 3 bases short, with 12 bases between. Germline CDR1 and CDR2: MGHRA and YSYEKL. The CDR3 DNA sequence: TGCGCCAGCAGCCAAGACAGGGGTTGGATCTACGAGCAGTACTTC. Translating gives CASSQDRGWIYEQYF.

Notes on this clone: Other DNA sequences in this specimen translate into the identical CDR3. The V gene is TRBV30, the J gene TRBJ2-1; D might be TRBD2 (5 bases). This CDR3 has 11 residues. The V gene lost 2 bases and the J gene lost 7 bases, with 6 bases spanning the gap. Per the germline V gene, CDR1 is GTSNPN and CDR2 is SVGIG (reference sequence). The CDR3 DNA is TGTGCCTGGAGTACGGGGAATGAGCAGTTCTTC. Translation: CAWSTGNEQFF.